Listed here are 8 T cell receptor beta chains from one sample, sequenced in a study of T cell responses to AZD1222 COVID-19 vaccine. Libraries were prepared by immunoSEQ multiplex PCR; TCRdb keeps only in-frame clonotypes and omits some of them. This table holds 140,000 to 150,000 clones, 85% to 95% found once. The starting material was peripheral blood, obtained on day 0 of AZD1222 vaccination. The receptor set was obtained from an adult in good health.

The chain has TRBV6-6 and TRBJ2-7; D not resolved. Germline loops: CDR1 MNHNY, CDR2 SVGAGI (reference sequence). The V gene lost 8 bases and the J gene lost 0 bases, with 14 bases spanning the gap. This CDR3 region has 14 residues. The CDR3 here is CASQGDKSSYEQYF. The CDR3 bases are TGTGCCAGCCAAGGAGACAAAAGCTCCTACGAGCAGTACTTC.

The chain combines TRBV9 with TRBJ2-1, with TRBD2 matching 11 bases. Looked up from germline, CDR1 is SGDLS and CDR2 is YYNGEE. Losses at the gene ends were 3 bases for V and 9 bases for J; bases not matched to a gene: 11. This CDR3 region has 16 residues. Here the CDR3 reads CASSGDSGRAPSEQFF. DNA of the CDR3: TGTGCCAGCAGCGGGGATAGCGGGAGGGCCCCTAGTGAGCAGTTCTTC. The full variable domain, completed using reference TRBV9 and TRBJ2-1, is DSGVTQTPKHLITATGQRVTLRCSPRSGDLSVYWYQQSLDQGLQFLIQYYNGEERAKGNILERFSAQQFPDLHSELNLSSLELGDSALYFCASSGDSGRAPSEQFFGPGTRLTVL.

This clone has only a few counts. The chain employs TRBV5-1 and TRBJ1-4; 7 positions match TRBD1. Germline V gene lookup returns CDR1 SGHRS and CDR2 YFSETQ. The CDR3 consists of 15 residues. J was trimmed by 7 bases and V by 2 bases; bases with no gene match: 8. The CDR3: CASSFRGAPVEKLFF. The CDR3 region has the DNA TGCGCCAGCAGCTTCAGGGGGGCGCCGGTTGAAAAACTGTTTTTT.

The V call is TRBV7-2, the J call TRBJ1-1; D gene unclear. This CDR3 is 14 amino acids long. Trimming shortened V by 5 bases and J by 1 base, and 11 bases separated the two germline ends. Germline CDR1 SGHTA, CDR2 FQGNSA. The CDR3 DNA sequence: TGTGCCAGCAGCCCGAACATTGAGAACACTGAAGCTTTCTTT. It codes for CASSPNIENTEAFF.

The chain recombines TRBV9 with TRBJ2-3, with 8 bases matching TRBD2. Trimming took 1 base from V and 4 from J; bases not matched to a gene: 8. There are 16 residues in the CDR3. Germline V gene sequence: CDR1 SGDLS, CDR2 YYNGEE. The CDR3 protein is CASSVFPGLVADTQYF. Here the CDR3 DNA reads TGTGCCAGCAGCGTATTCCCGGGACTAGTGGCAGATACGCAGTATTTT.

This clone was observed a handful of times. The chain combines TRBV12-5 with TRBJ1-5; possible D gene TRBD1, 5 bases. Germline loops: CDR1 LGHNT, CDR2 FRNRAP. With 5 bases removed from V and 2 bases from J, the gap between germline ends came to 10 bases. This CDR3 has 14 amino acids. This CDR3 reads CASGDSLGNQPQHF. In DNA form, the CDR3 reads TGTGCTAGTGGTGACAGTTTGGGCAATCAGCCCCAGCATTTT.

The rearrangement joins TRBV4-1 to TRBJ1-3; 11 nucleotides line up with TRBD1. The CDR3 runs 16 residues. V shed 1 base and J 4 bases; nucleotides not matched to a gene: 3. Germline V lookup: CDR1 MGHRA, CDR2 YSYEKL. CDR3 coding DNA: TGCGCCAGCAGCCAAGTGGACAGGGGGCTAGGAAACACCATATATTTT. It is translated as CASSQVDRGLGNTIYF.

The chain couples TRBV3-1 (or the pseudogene TRBV3-2) to TRBJ2-5; D may correspond to TRBD1 or TRBD2 (5 bases each). Germline V CDR1 and CDR2: LGHDT, YNNKEL (reference sequence). Deletions cut 2 bases from V and 1 base from J, with 11 bases between. The CDR3 length is 15 residues. CDR3 sequence (DNA): TGTGCCAGCAGCCAAAACCCGGGACCCCAAGAGACCCAGTACTTC. Encoded protein: CASSQNPGPQETQYF.